This T cell receptor beta chain was recovered during a study of blood T cell repertoires in COVID-19. For the study at large: Both acute and convalescent COVID-19 samples were obtained from the United States, Italy and Spain. PBMCs, B-cell-depleted T cells, or T cells provided the cDNA or gDNA that made up the material.

With V trimmed by 5 bases and J by 3 bases, 5 bases remained unmatched. From germline, CDR1 is MNHEY and CDR2 SMNVEV (reference sequence). The CDR3 length is 15 residues. Per the authors' pipeline: Amplification of reference gene primers was used by the study to estimate nucleated cell counts. TCRdb's copy holds only in-frame clones and misses some; the assay was immunoSEQ multiplex PCR. The V and J calls and clone size come from that table; D and trimming were worked out from the DNA. The repertoire holds 99,000 or so clones, with 90% to 95% as singletons. This clone was seen only a few times. The TCR was taken from a human donor in a cohort sampled during active COVID-19. The specimen sequenced was peripheral blood. This chain uses TRBV27 with TRBJ2-5; 11 bases line up with TRBD2. In nucleotides, the CDR3 is TGTGCCAGCAGTCCCTCACTAGCGGGAGAAGAGACCCAGTACTTC. As protein: CASSPSLAGEETQYF.